This is a list of T cell receptor beta chains from one sample in a study of blood T cell repertoires in COVID-19. The table came from immunoSEQ multiplex PCR; TCRdb's copy has only in-frame clones and leaves some out. The table records hundreds of thousands of clones, approximately 80% of them present only once. Sequencing used PBMCs or T cells enriched from blood (not recorded which). All receptors derive from a woman between 40 and 50 years old with acute COVID-19. The CDR3 runs from the conserved cysteine through the conserved F or W. Each record gives: CDR3 protein, CDR3 DNA, J gene, CDR3 length, V gene, clone size, D gene. A D gene is named only where the DNA matches it firmly. Not all rows give a size; the values are once, few, many and, for expanded clones, a class.

CDR3aa: CAWNKPGQESTDTQYF; CDR3nt: TGTGCCTGGAACAAACCGGGACAGGAAAGCACAGATACGCAGTATTTT; j_gene: TRBJ2-3; len: 16; v_gene: TRBV30; abundance: .; d_gene: TRBD1
CDR3aa: CSVRISGGWNTEAFF; CDR3nt: TGCAGCGTTCGAATCTCAGGGGGGTGGAACACTGAAGCTTTCTTT; j_gene: TRBJ1-1; len: 15; v_gene: TRBV29-1; abundance: many; d_gene: TRBD1
CDR3aa: CASSFVGLEQYF; CDR3nt: TGTGCCAGCAGCTTTGTCGGTCTCGAGCAGTACTTC; j_gene: TRBJ2-7; len: 12; v_gene: TRBV11-1; abundance: .; d_gene: .
CDR3aa: CASSLEARGSYTF; CDR3nt: TGTGCCAGCAGTTTAGAGGCCCGGGGGTCCTACACCTTC; j_gene: TRBJ1-2; len: 13; v_gene: TRBV28; abundance: .; d_gene: .
CDR3aa: CATEDRGRDQPQHF; CDR3nt: TGTGCCACCGAGGACAGGGGGCGGGATCAGCCCCAGCATTTT; j_gene: TRBJ1-5; len: 14; v_gene: TRBV28; abundance: .; d_gene: TRBD1
CDR3aa: CASSGLAVNTGELFF; CDR3nt: TGTGCCAGCAGCGGACTAGCGGTGAACACCGGGGAGCTGTTTTTT; j_gene: TRBJ2-2; len: 15; v_gene: TRBV7-6; abundance: .; d_gene: TRBD2
CDR3aa: CATLNTYYGYTF; CDR3nt: TGTGCCACCCTAAATACGTACTATGGCTACACCTTC; j_gene: TRBJ1-2; len: 12; v_gene: TRBV11-2; abundance: few; d_gene: .
CDR3aa: CASSLDGSSSYEQYF; CDR3nt: TGCGCCAGCAGCTTGGATGGGAGTTCCTCCTACGAGCAGTACTTC; j_gene: TRBJ2-7; len: 15; v_gene: TRBV5-1; abundance: .; d_gene: .
CDR3aa: CASKGTGSQPQHF; CDR3nt: TGTGCCAGCAAAGGGACAGGTTCTCAGCCCCAGCATTTT; j_gene: TRBJ1-5; len: 13; v_gene: TRBV6-5; abundance: .; d_gene: TRBD1
CDR3aa: CASSNRGDFYGYTF; CDR3nt: TGTGCCAGCAGTAACAGGGGGGATTTCTATGGCTACACCTTC; j_gene: TRBJ1-2; len: 14; v_gene: TRBV13; abundance: .; d_gene: TRBD1
CDR3aa: CASRDGNGYTF; CDR3nt: TGTGCCAGCAGGGACGGGAATGGCTACACCTTC; j_gene: TRBJ1-2; len: 11; v_gene: TRBV9; abundance: .; d_gene: .
CDR3aa: CAWSGAGSPSYNEQFF; CDR3nt: TGTGCCTGGAGCGGAGCAGGGTCCCCCTCCTACAATGAGCAGTTCTTC; j_gene: TRBJ2-1; len: 16; v_gene: TRBV30; abundance: few; d_gene: .
CDR3aa: CASGLMDRGVQDTQYF; CDR3nt: TGTGCTAGTGGTTTGATGGACAGGGGGGTTCAAGATACGCAGTATTTT; j_gene: TRBJ2-3; len: 16; v_gene: TRBV12-5; abundance: .; d_gene: TRBD1
CDR3aa: CASSPNVLQGAQPQHF; CDR3nt: TGTGCCAGCAGCCCAAACGTCCTACAGGGGGCTCAGCCCCAGCATTTT; j_gene: TRBJ1-5; len: 16; v_gene: TRBV7-2; abundance: .; d_gene: TRBD1
CDR3aa: CASSQEHRGIDTQYF; CDR3nt: TGTGCCAGCAGCCAAGAACACAGGGGGATAGATACGCAGTATTTT; j_gene: TRBJ2-3; len: 15; v_gene: TRBV14; abundance: .; d_gene: TRBD1
CDR3aa: CASSEAPGITGNTIYF; CDR3nt: TGTGCCAGCAGTGAAGCACCCGGGATAACTGGAAACACCATATATTTT; j_gene: TRBJ1-3; len: 16; v_gene: TRBV6-1; abundance: .; d_gene: .
CDR3aa: CSVQDRGSGGYTF; CDR3nt: TGCAGCGTTCAGGACAGGGGATCGGGTGGCTACACCTTC; j_gene: TRBJ1-2; len: 13; v_gene: TRBV29-1; abundance: .; d_gene: TRBD1
CDR3aa: CASSGTAGLDTQYF; CDR3nt: TGCGCCAGCAGTGGGACTGCGGGGTTGGATACGCAGTATTTT; j_gene: TRBJ2-3; len: 14; v_gene: TRBV10-1; abundance: few; d_gene: .
CDR3aa: CASSQLPLRGAEAFF; CDR3nt: TGTGCCAGCAGCCAACTCCCTCTCAGGGGCGCTGAAGCTTTCTTT; j_gene: TRBJ1-1; len: 15; v_gene: TRBV14; abundance: .; d_gene: .
CDR3aa: CASSLAFGLGVTGELFF; CDR3nt: TGTGCCAGCAGCTTAGCGTTTGGACTAGGAGTAACCGGGGAGCTGTTTTTT; j_gene: TRBJ2-2; len: 17; v_gene: TRBV7-2; abundance: .; d_gene: TRBD2
CDR3aa: CSVEGGQGQETQYF; CDR3nt: TGCAGCGTTGAGGGGGGACAGGGCCAAGAGACCCAGTACTTC; j_gene: TRBJ2-5; len: 14; v_gene: TRBV29-1; abundance: .; d_gene: TRBD1
CDR3aa: CASSFQGRDQPQHF; CDR3nt: TGTGCCAGCAGCTTCCAGGGTAGGGATCAGCCCCAGCATTTT; j_gene: TRBJ1-5; len: 14; v_gene: TRBV5-6; abundance: once; d_gene: .
CDR3aa: CASSPKTSGSGNEQYF; CDR3nt: TGTGCCAGCTCACCTAAGACTAGCGGGTCGGGGAACGAGCAGTACTTC; j_gene: TRBJ2-7; len: 16; v_gene: TRBV18; abundance: .; d_gene: TRBD2
CDR3aa: CASSLLRDSGRTF; CDR3nt: TGTGCCAGCAGTCTACTCCGGGACTCGGGAAGAACCTTC; j_gene: TRBJ1-2; len: 13; v_gene: TRBV6-5; abundance: .; d_gene: .
CDR3aa: CASRRRDEQFF; CDR3nt: TGTGCCAGTAGACGCCGGGATGAGCAGTTCTTC; j_gene: TRBJ2-1; len: 11; v_gene: TRBV19; abundance: .; d_gene: .
CDR3aa: CASRPVIRFDYTF; CDR3nt: TGTGCCAGCAGACCAGTAATCCGATTTGACTACACCTTC; j_gene: TRBJ1-2; len: 13; v_gene: TRBV11-2; abundance: .; d_gene: .
CDR3aa: CASGLSPKETQYF; CDR3nt: TGTGCTAGTGGTTTGTCCCCCAAAGAGACCCAGTACTTC; j_gene: TRBJ2-5; len: 13; v_gene: TRBV12-5; abundance: .; d_gene: .
CDR3aa: CASSQTTSGGVDTQYF; CDR3nt: TGTGCCAGCAGCCAAACGACTAGCGGGGGTGTAGATACGCAGTATTTT; j_gene: TRBJ2-3; len: 16; v_gene: TRBV4-2; abundance: .; d_gene: TRBD2
CDR3aa: CASSETGIMDTQYF; CDR3nt: TGTGCCAGTAGTGAGACGGGGATTATGGATACGCAGTATTTT; j_gene: TRBJ2-3; len: 14; v_gene: TRBV19; abundance: once; d_gene: .
CDR3aa: CATSSRAREKLFF; CDR3nt: TGTGCCACCAGCAGCAGAGCGAGGGAAAAACTGTTTTTT; j_gene: TRBJ1-4; len: 13; v_gene: TRBV15; abundance: .; d_gene: .
CDR3aa: CASSSDRAASPLHF; CDR3nt: TGTGCCAGCAGTTCGGACAGGGCGGCGTCACCCCTCCACTTT; j_gene: TRBJ1-6; len: 14; v_gene: TRBV5-4; abundance: .; d_gene: TRBD1
CDR3aa: CATSDSTGGSGRTQYF; CDR3nt: TGTGCCACCAGTGATTCCACAGGGGGCTCGGGTAGGACGCAGTATTTT; j_gene: TRBJ2-3; len: 16; v_gene: TRBV24-1; abundance: .; d_gene: TRBD1
CDR3aa: CAWSGSTGLGNEQFF; CDR3nt: TGTGCCTGGAGTGGCTCGACAGGGTTGGGCAATGAGCAGTTCTTC; j_gene: TRBJ2-1; len: 15; v_gene: TRBV30; abundance: once; d_gene: TRBD1
CDR3aa: CASSPDGDTDTQYF; CDR3nt: TGTGCCAGCAGCCCGGACGGGGACACAGATACGCAGTATTTT; j_gene: TRBJ2-3; len: 14; v_gene: TRBV13; abundance: .; d_gene: .
CDR3aa: CSAGRETNTGELFF; CDR3nt: TGCAGCGCTGGGAGGGAAACAAACACCGGGGAGCTGTTTTTT; j_gene: TRBJ2-2; len: 14; v_gene: TRBV29-1; abundance: .; d_gene: TRBD2
CDR3aa: CATSDHDRVYEQYF; CDR3nt: TGTGCCACCAGTGATCACGACAGGGTCTACGAGCAGTACTTC; j_gene: TRBJ2-7; len: 14; v_gene: TRBV24-1; abundance: .; d_gene: TRBD1
CDR3aa: CASSRGGTTNTEAFF; CDR3nt: TGTGCCAGCAGCCGGGGTGGAACAACGAACACTGAAGCTTTCTTT; j_gene: TRBJ1-1; len: 15; v_gene: TRBV5-5; abundance: .; d_gene: .
CDR3aa: CASSPFTDSPNTEAFF; CDR3nt: TGTGCCAGCTCGCCCTTTACGGACAGCCCGAACACTGAAGCTTTCTTT; j_gene: TRBJ1-1; len: 16; v_gene: TRBV18; abundance: .; d_gene: .
CDR3aa: CATGKTGEETQYF; CDR3nt: TGTGCCACCGGAAAGACAGGGGAGGAGACCCAGTACTTC; j_gene: TRBJ2-5; len: 13; v_gene: TRBV24-1; abundance: .; d_gene: TRBD1
CDR3aa: CASSGTGNTIYF; CDR3nt: TGTGCCAGCAGCGGGACAGGGAACACCATATATTTT; j_gene: TRBJ1-3; len: 12; v_gene: TRBV12-3/TRBV12-4; abundance: .; d_gene: TRBD1
CDR3aa: CASSSTGVGEKLFF; CDR3nt: TGTGCCAGCAGTTCAACAGGGGTTGGTGAAAAACTGTTTTTT; j_gene: TRBJ1-4; len: 14; v_gene: TRBV6-5; abundance: .; d_gene: TRBD1
CDR3aa: CASSPMWGGEGRWF; CDR3nt: TGTGCCAGCAGCCCAATGTGGGGGGGAGAAGGTCGTTGGTTC; j_gene: TRBJ1-2; len: 14; v_gene: TRBV7-2; abundance: .; d_gene: .
CDR3aa: CASSERDTGELFF; CDR3nt: TGTGCCAGCAGCGAGCGGGACACCGGGGAGCTGTTTTTT; j_gene: TRBJ2-2; len: 13; v_gene: TRBV9; abundance: once; d_gene: .
CDR3aa: CASSLRWEQYF; CDR3nt: TGTGCCAGCAGCTTACGGTGGGAGCAGTACTTC; j_gene: TRBJ2-7; len: 11; v_gene: TRBV28; abundance: .; d_gene: .
CDR3aa: CASSYEAGMSTEAFF; CDR3nt: TGTGCCAGCAGTTACGAGGCAGGGATGAGCACTGAAGCTTTCTTT; j_gene: TRBJ1-1; len: 15; v_gene: TRBV6-5; abundance: .; d_gene: .
CDR3aa: CASSQSTSGRGNEQFF; CDR3nt: TGTGCCAGCAGCCAATCGACTAGCGGGAGAGGGAATGAGCAGTTCTTC; j_gene: TRBJ2-1; len: 16; v_gene: TRBV3-1/TRBV3-2; abundance: .; d_gene: TRBD2
CDR3aa: CASSPTGGNQPQHF; CDR3nt: TGTGCCAGCAGCCCGACAGGGGGCAATCAGCCCCAGCATTTT; j_gene: TRBJ1-5; len: 14; v_gene: TRBV7-3; abundance: few; d_gene: TRBD1
CDR3aa: CASSYGSWSQETQYF; CDR3nt: TGTGCCAGCAGTTACGGGTCCTGGAGCCAAGAGACCCAGTACTTC; j_gene: TRBJ2-5; len: 15; v_gene: TRBV6-2/TRBV6-3; abundance: .; d_gene: .
CDR3aa: CASALSPGANVLTF; CDR3nt: TGTGCCAGCGCTCTATCCCCCGGGGCCAACGTCCTGACTTTC; j_gene: TRBJ2-6; len: 14; v_gene: TRBV28; abundance: .; d_gene: .
CDR3aa: CATRTGRVGTEAFF; CDR3nt: TGTGCCACCAGGACAGGGCGTGTCGGCACTGAAGCTTTCTTT; j_gene: TRBJ1-1; len: 14; v_gene: TRBV6-5; abundance: .; d_gene: TRBD1